The T cell receptor (beta chain) under discussion was sequenced for a study of blood T cells in healthy people across ages. The study's findings and limits: Strong correlation linked observed beta diversity and percent naive T cells.

Germline V lookup: CDR1 SQVTM, CDR2 ANQGSEA. V gave up 3 bases and J gave up 2 bases, with 7 bases separating them. This CDR3 spans 12 amino acids. A second roughly 6 to 11 cycle PCR used barcoded and J-beta primers. One entry per CDR3 protein results from TCRdb running MiXCR on the 5' RACE reads. The data hold roughly 1.9 million distinct CDR3 sequences, with 35% to 50% observed a single time. This clonotype was recorded many times. Its antigen is as yet unknown. The TCR comes from a human donor in good health. This chain connects TRBV29-1 to TRBJ2-5; D not certain. Source material: blood. In DNA form, the CDR3 reads TGCAGCGTTGAGGGCGGACAAGAGACCCAGTACTTC. Translation: CSVEGGQETQYF.